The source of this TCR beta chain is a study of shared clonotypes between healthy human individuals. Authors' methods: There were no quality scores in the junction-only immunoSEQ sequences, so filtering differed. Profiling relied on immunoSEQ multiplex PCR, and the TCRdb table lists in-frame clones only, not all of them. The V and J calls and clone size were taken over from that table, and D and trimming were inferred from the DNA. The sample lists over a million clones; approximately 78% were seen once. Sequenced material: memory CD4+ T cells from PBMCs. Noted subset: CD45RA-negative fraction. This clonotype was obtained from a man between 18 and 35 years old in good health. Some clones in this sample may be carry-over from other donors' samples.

The CDR3 coding sequence is TGTGCCAGCAGTTTGGGATTGGGCCGGTATGGCTACACCTTC. Translation: CASSLGLGRYGYTF. This chain uses TRBV28 with TRBJ1-2; no clear D gene. V lost 3 bases and J 5 bases, leaving 13 bases between the germline ends. Germline loops: CDR1 MDHEN, CDR2 SYDVKM. This CDR3 contains 14 residues.